Listed below are T cell receptor beta chains from one sample, sequenced in a study of control samples from healthy donors and cancer patients. Clones were sequenced by immunoSEQ multiplex PCR, and TCRdb holds only the in-frame ones, with some missing. The sample lists about 52,000 clones, 85% to 95% occurring once. Sequencing was done on a sample of blood. These receptors were obtained from a man aged 25 to 40 in good health. CDR3s include the opening cysteine and the closing phenylalanine or tryptophan. The order of the fields is V gene, D gene, J gene, clone size, CDR3 DNA, CDR3 protein. A D gene is named only where the DNA matches it firmly. Expanded clones are given a class, and other clones once, few, many or no size at all.

>TRBV9|.|TRBJ2-7|.
TGTGCCAGCAGCGTAGGAGCAGGCTCCTACGAGCAGTACTTC
CASSVGAGSYEQYF
>TRBV28|.|TRBJ1-2|once
TGTGCCAGCAGTTTAGAGAACTATGGCTACACCTTC
CASSLENYGYTF
>TRBV7-9|.|TRBJ1-4|once
TGTGCCAGCAGCTCCTCCTCCCTGGGTGAAAAACTGTTTTTT
CASSSSSLGEKLFF
>TRBV28|.|TRBJ1-4|once
TGTGCCAGCAGAAACGAAGACAGGCGCGATGAAAAACTGTTTTTT
CASRNEDRRDEKLFF
>TRBV28|TRBD2|TRBJ2-4|.
TGTGCCAGCAGTTTATTGACTAGCGGGAGAGGCATTCAGTACTTC
CASSLLTSGRGIQYF
>TRBV29-1|.|TRBJ2-2|.
TGCACCTTTAACAGGGTACTCACCGGGGAGCTGTTTTTT
CTFNRVLTGELFF
>TRBV5-1|.|TRBJ1-5|.
TGCGCCAGCAGCTTGGGGCAGTCGAACGGGCCCCAGCATTTT
CASSLGQSNGPQHF
>TRBV7-9|TRBD2|TRBJ2-7|.
TGTGCCAGCAGCCCTAGACTAGCGGGAGATGGAGAGCAGTACTTC
CASSPRLAGDGEQYF
>TRBV4-1|TRBD1|TRBJ1-2|.
TGCGCCAGCAGCCCCGTAGGGGGCCTAGGCTACACCTTC
CASSPVGGLGYTF
>TRBV5-1|.|TRBJ1-3|.
TGCGCCAGCAGCTATTCGGGGGCCGATTCTGGAAACACCATATATTTT
CASSYSGADSGNTIYF
>TRBV7-2|.|TRBJ1-6|once
TGTGCCAGCAGCTTAGGCAGGGTCTATAATTCACCCCTCCACTTT
CASSLGRVYNSPLHF
>TRBV27|.|TRBJ1-2|.
TGTGCCAGCAGTTTATGGACGGGTATTGGCTACACCTTC
CASSLWTGIGYTF
>TRBV6-6|.|TRBJ1-3|.
TGTGCCAGCTCGGGCACAAGTGCGGGAAACACCATATATTTT
CASSGTSAGNTIYF
>TRBV28|.|TRBJ2-7|.
TGTGCCAGCAGTAGAAGGGGCAGTACCTCCTACGAGCAGTACTTC
CASSRRGSTSYEQYF
>TRBV27|.|TRBJ2-3|.
TGTGCCAGCAGATCACGCGGTACTAGCACAGATACGCAGTATTTT
CASRSRGTSTDTQYF
>TRBV6-2/TRBV6-3|.|TRBJ1-3|.
TGTGCCAGCAGTTACCAAGGCTCTGGAAACACCATATATTTT
CASSYQGSGNTIYF
>TRBV18|.|TRBJ1-1|.
TGTGCCAGCTCACCGGGGGAGGGGGCTGAAGCTTTCTTT
CASSPGEGAEAFF
>TRBV5-1|TRBD1|TRBJ2-7|.
TGCGCCAGCAGCCCCGGGGACAGGGTAGCTGGCGAGCAGTACTTC
CASSPGDRVAGEQYF
>TRBV4-3|.|TRBJ2-7|once
TGCGCCAGCAGCCAAGAGGGCGGTTCCTACGAGCAGTACTTC
CASSQEGGSYEQYF
>TRBV1|.|TRBJ2-1|.
TGCACCAGCAGCCCGAAAGGACGGCCTCCCTCCTACAATGAGCAGTTCTTC
CTSSPKGRPPSYNEQFF
>TRBV2|.|TRBJ1-5|.
TGTGCCAGCAGTGGGGGGGCGGCTAGCAATCAGCCCCAGCATTTT
CASSGGAASNQPQHF
>TRBV5-6|.|TRBJ2-5|.
TGTGCCAGCAGCTTGGGTCCGCCCGGGCTGTACTTC
CASSLGPPGLYF
>TRBV21-1|.|TRBJ2-7|.
TGTGCCAGCTCCAATGCGGTGGAAGCGGGAAGCGAGTACGAGCAGTACTTC
CASSNAVEAGSEYEQYF
>TRBV5-1|.|TRBJ2-5|.
TGCGCCAGCAGCTTGGCGGAGACCCAGTACTTC
CASSLAETQYF
>TRBV29-1|.|TRBJ1-5|.
TGCAGCGTTGGTGAGGACGGCAACAATCAGCCCCAGCATTTT
CSVGEDGNNQPQHF
>TRBV9|.|TRBJ1-1|.
TGTGCCAGCAGCGTAGGGTGGGCCCACCAAGGGACTGAAGCTTTCTTT
CASSVGWAHQGTEAFF
>TRBV6-4|.|TRBJ2-1|.
TGTGCCAGGAAGGAGGATTACAATGAGCAGTTCTTC
CARKEDYNEQFF
>TRBV7-7|TRBD2|TRBJ2-3|.
TGTGCTAGCAGCTTAGGACTAGTTGCGGATACGCAGTATTTT
CASSLGLVADTQYF
>TRBV5-1|.|TRBJ1-3|.
TGCGCCAGCAGCCAGGACGGTGGAAACACCATATATTTT
CASSQDGGNTIYF
>TRBV3-1/TRBV3-2|.|TRBJ2-7|.
TGTGCCAGCAGCCAGGAGAACTCCTACGAGCAGTACTTC
CASSQENSYEQYF
>TRBV4-3|.|TRBJ2-3|.
TGCGCCAGCAGCTTCAGGGGAAGCACAGATACGCAGTATTTT
CASSFRGSTDTQYF
>TRBV7-2|.|TRBJ2-1|.
TGTGCCAGCAGCTTATCTTACTCTAGCGAGCAAGAGCGGTTCTTC
CASSLSYSSEQERFF
>TRBV7-9|TRBD2|TRBJ2-5|.
TGTGCCAGCAGCGAAAGAGATGGGACTAGCGGGAGGGCCAAAGAGACCCAGTACTTC
CASSERDGTSGRAKETQYF
>TRBV7-9|TRBD1|TRBJ2-2|.
TGTGCCAGCAGCGAGCGGGACAGGGGGATTACCGGGGAGCTGTTTTTT
CASSERDRGITGELFF
>TRBV4-1|.|TRBJ1-6|few
TGCGCCAGCAGCCAAGAGGCCGGGGGTTCACCCCTCCACTTT
CASSQEAGGSPLHF
>TRBV18|.|TRBJ1-2|.
TGTGCCAGCTCACCACCTGGTAGCTATGGCTACACCTTC
CASSPPGSYGYTF
>TRBV5-1|.|TRBJ2-7|.
TGCGCCAGCAGCTCGGGAGGGGGCATCTACGAGCAGTACTTC
CASSSGGGIYEQYF
>TRBV6-5|.|TRBJ1-1|.
TGTGCCAGCAGTTACCGGGAGAAAGGTGAAGCTTTCTTT
CASSYREKGEAFF
>TRBV27|TRBD2|TRBJ2-7|.
TGTGCCAGCAGCTTTAGCGGGAGCGACTACGAGCAGTACTTC
CASSFSGSDYEQYF
>TRBV4-3|TRBD1|TRBJ2-7|.
TGCGCCAGCAGCCAAGATTTCGGCAGGGGGCGAAACGAGCAGTACTTC
CASSQDFGRGRNEQYF
>TRBV10-3|TRBD1|TRBJ1-4|.
TGTGCCATCAGTGAGCACGGGACAGGGATCGGAAAACTGTTTTTT
CAISEHGTGIGKLFF
>TRBV7-2|.|TRBJ1-5|.
TGTGCCAGCAGCTCACAGACAGATGGTGGGCAGCCCCAGCATTTT
CASSSQTDGGQPQHF
>TRBV2|.|TRBJ2-5|.
TGTGCCAGTCACGGGACCCAAGAGACCCAGTACTTC
CASHGTQETQYF
>TRBV27|.|TRBJ2-3|.
TGTGCCAGCAGTTTTTCCGGGTTCGGGGATACGCAGTATTTT
CASSFSGFGDTQYF
>TRBV18|.|TRBJ1-5|.
TGTGCCAGCTCACCAAGTATGAATCAGCCCCAGCATTTT
CASSPSMNQPQHF
>TRBV9|TRBD1|TRBJ1-5|.
TGTGCCAGCAGCGCCGACAGGGGGCTGGGTCAGCCCCAGCATTTT
CASSADRGLGQPQHF
>TRBV10-3|.|TRBJ1-5|.
TGTGCCATCAGTGCAAGCAATCAGCCCCAGCATTTT
CAISASNQPQHF
>TRBV6-5|.|TRBJ2-7|.
TGTGCCAGCAGTTACGAGGGGGAATCCTACGAGCAGTACTTC
CASSYEGESYEQYF
>TRBV5-1|TRBD1|TRBJ2-1|.
TGCGCCAGCAGCGCCGCCGGGACAGCTCATGAGCAGTTCTTC
CASSAAGTAHEQFF
>TRBV6-2/TRBV6-3|TRBD2|TRBJ2-3|.
TGTGCCAGCAGCCCGGGACTAGGGGCAGATACGCAGTATTTT
CASSPGLGADTQYF
>TRBV6-5|TRBD2|TRBJ2-1|once
TGTGCCAGCAGTTACTCGACTAGCTTCAATGAGCAGTTCTTC
CASSYSTSFNEQFF